One and the same sample provided the 8 T cell receptor beta chains below, sequenced in a study of neurological immune-mediated disorders. TCRdb re-called the 5' RACE reads with MiXCR, one entry per CDR3 protein. The sample consists of 20,000 to 25,000 distinct CDR3 sequences, 15% of them appearing once. Sequencing was done on a sample of PBMCs. The origin of the receptors is a female donor with HTLV-1-associated myelopathy (HAM/TSP).

The table lists this clonotype with many counts. This chain connects TRBV7-2 to TRBJ1-2; possibly TRBD1 for D (6 bases). Germline V CDR1 and CDR2: SGHTA, FQGNSA. Trimming took 4 bases from V and 3 from J, leaving 15 bases between them. This CDR3 contains 15 residues. The CDR3 DNA reads as TGTGCCAGCAGCTCGACAGGAACGCCTTACTATGGCTACACCTTC. Residues: CASSSTGTPYYGYTF.

This clonotype was seen repeatedly, ten times or more. The gene calls are TRBV7-2 and TRBJ2-1, with D possibly being TRBD2 (7 bases). This CDR3 comprises 16 residues. Trimming cost V 4 bases and J 8 bases, with 21 bases left between them. Per the germline V gene, CDR1 is SGHTA and CDR2 is FQGNSA. In nucleotides, the CDR3 is TGTGCCAGCAGCTCACCGGGGGGCTCGACAACCGATGAGCAGTTCTTC. It is translated as CASSSPGGSTTDEQFF.

This clonotype was picked up many times. The chain links TRBV20-1 to TRBJ2-7; 13 bases map to TRBD2. The CDR3 covers 13 residues. V lost 7 bases to trimming and J lost 5 bases; unmatched junction nucleotides: 5. Germline-derived CDR1 and CDR2 are DFQATT and SNEGSKA (reference sequence). For the CDR3, the DNA is TGCAGTGTCCCGGGACTAGCGGGACACGAGCAGTACTTC. Translating it yields CSVPGLAGHEQYF.

Details on this clonotype: One end of the junction does not line up with germline, which may come from a read error. The chain joins TRBV5-1 to TRBJ2-2, with D perhaps given as TRBD1 or TRBD2 (5 bases each). CDR3 length: 13 residues. Germline-derived CDR1 and CDR2 are SGHRS and YFSETQ. CDR3 residues: CASSGDNTRELSF. CDR3 DNA sequence: TGCGCCAGCAGCGGCGATAACACCAGGGAGCTGTCTTTT. Combining the CDR3 with reference TRBV5-1 and TRBJ2-2 gives the whole variable domain KAGVTQTPRYLIKTRGQQVTLSCSPISGHRSVSWYQQTPGQGLQFLFEYFSETQRNKGNFPGRFSGRQFSNSRSEMNVSTLELGDSALYLCASSGDNTRELSFGEGSRLTVL.

With regard to this clonotype: At one boundary the junction diverges from the germline segment, which might be a read error. The chain uses TRBV7-7 and TRBJ1-2; D possibly corresponds to TRBD1 (5 bases). The germline CDR1 and CDR2 sequences are SSHAT and FNYEAQ (reference sequence). This CDR3 is 14 amino acids long. This CDR3 reads CASSFRVVNYGYTF. CDR3 bases: TGTGCTAGCAGCTTCAGGGTTGTTAACTATGGCTACACCTTC.

This sequence joins TRBV7-2 and TRBJ2-1, with 9 bases matching TRBD2. V lost 0 bases to trimming and J lost 7 bases; unmatched junction nucleotides: 13. The CDR3 totals 18 residues. Per the germline V gene, CDR1 is SGHTA and CDR2 is FQGNSA. CDR3 sequence: CASSLAWDWAGGSNEQFF. The CDR3 bases are TGTGCCAGCAGCTTAGCGTGGGACTGGGCGGGGGGGAGTAATGAGCAGTTCTTC.

This clonotype has at least ten counts. The chain is built from TRBV5-1 and TRBJ2-3; D is uncertain. V was shortened by 1 base and J by 1 base, with 13 bases between the two germline ends. The CDR3 has 16 amino acids. In germline, CDR1 is SGHRS, CDR2 YFSETQ. The CDR3 protein is CASSLQGGSGTDTQYF. The CDR3 nucleotides are TGCGCCAGCAGCTTGCAAGGCGGTTCGGGCACAGATACGCAGTATTTT. The full variable domain, in which reference TRBV5-1 and TRBJ2-3 provide the parts outside the CDR3, is KAGVTQTPRYLIKTRGQQVTLSCSPISGHRSVSWYQQTPGQGLQFLFEYFSETQRNKGNFPGRFSGRQFSNSRSEMNVSTLELGDSALYLCASSLQGGSGTDTQYFGPGTRLTVL.

This clonotype was detected ten times or more. The chain recombines TRBV9 with TRBJ1-6; TRBD1 might be the D (6 bases). Looked up from germline, CDR1 is SGDLS and CDR2 is YYNGEE. This CDR3 has 14 amino acids. The V gene lost 0 bases and the J gene lost 8 bases, with 9 bases spanning the gap. The CDR3 reads CASSVEEGDSPLHF. The DNA of the CDR3 is TGTGCCAGCAGCGTAGAGGAGGGGGATTCACCCCTCCACTTT.